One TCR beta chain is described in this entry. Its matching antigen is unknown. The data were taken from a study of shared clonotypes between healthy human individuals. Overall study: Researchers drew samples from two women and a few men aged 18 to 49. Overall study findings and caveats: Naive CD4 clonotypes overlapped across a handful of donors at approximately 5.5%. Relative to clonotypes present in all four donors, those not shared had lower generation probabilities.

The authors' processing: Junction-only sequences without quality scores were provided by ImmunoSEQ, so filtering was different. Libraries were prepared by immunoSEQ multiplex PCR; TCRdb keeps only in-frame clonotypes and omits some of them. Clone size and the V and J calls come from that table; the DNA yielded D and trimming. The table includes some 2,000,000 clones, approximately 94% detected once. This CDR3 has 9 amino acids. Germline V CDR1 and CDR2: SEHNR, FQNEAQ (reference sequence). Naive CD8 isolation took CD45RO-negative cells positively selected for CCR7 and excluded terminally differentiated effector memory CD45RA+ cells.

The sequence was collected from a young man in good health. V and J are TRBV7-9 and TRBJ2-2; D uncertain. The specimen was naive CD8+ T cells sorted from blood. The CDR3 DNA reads TGTGCAACTACCGGGGAGCTGTTTTTT. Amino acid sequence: CATTGELFF. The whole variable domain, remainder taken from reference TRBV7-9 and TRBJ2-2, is DTGVSQNPRHKITKRGQNVTFRCDPISEHNRLYWYRQTLGQGPEFLTYFQNEAQLEKSRLLSDRFSAERPKGSFSTLEIQRTEQGDSAMYLCATTGELFFGEGSRLTVL.